This T cell receptor beta chain was observed in a study of blood T cell repertoires in COVID-19. Overall study: Samples representing acute and convalescent COVID-19 were sourced from the United States, Italy and Spain. The cDNA or gDNA used as material had been derived from T cells, B-cell-depleted T cells, or PBMCs.

The authors' processing: Reference gene primer amplification yielded estimated nucleated cell counts. Generated by immunoSEQ multiplex PCR, the TCRdb table keeps only in-frame clones and is missing some. For V, J and clone size, that table is used; D and trimming come from the DNA. The sample gives 250,000 to 300,000 clones, almost 90% of which show up once; approximately 11% is in the top ten. Patients from Seattle were sampled longitudinally, starting during active infection. This CDR3 comprises 17 residues. The germline gives CDR1 SGHKS, CDR2 YYEKEE (reference sequence). V lost 5 bases, J lost 2 bases, and 20 bases lay in between.

What was sequenced was peripheral blood. This receptor was obtained from a woman between 25 and 40 years old with COVID-19, enrolled during active disease. The chain recombines TRBV5-5 with TRBJ1-5; D unresolved. This CDR3 reads CASRPGIKGFGNQPQHF. CDR3 nucleotide sequence: TGTGCCAGCAGACCCGGGATAAAGGGTTTCGGCAATCAGCCCCAGCATTTT. The variable domain in full, with the rest retrieved from reference TRBV5-5 and TRBJ1-5, is DAGVTQSPTHLIKTRGQQVTLRCSPISGHKSVSWYQQVLGQGPQFIFQYYEKEERGRGNFPDRFSARQFPNYSSELNVNALLLGDSALYLCASRPGIKGFGNQPQHFGDGTRLSIL.